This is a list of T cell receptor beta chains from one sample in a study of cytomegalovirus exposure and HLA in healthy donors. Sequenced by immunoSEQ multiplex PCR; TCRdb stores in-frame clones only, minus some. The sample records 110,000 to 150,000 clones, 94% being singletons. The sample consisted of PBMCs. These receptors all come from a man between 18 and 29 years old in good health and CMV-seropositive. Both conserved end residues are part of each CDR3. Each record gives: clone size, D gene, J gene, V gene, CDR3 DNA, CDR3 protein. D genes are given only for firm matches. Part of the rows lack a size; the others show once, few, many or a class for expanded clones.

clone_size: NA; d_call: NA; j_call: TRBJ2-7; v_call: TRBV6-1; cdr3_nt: TGTGCCAGCAGTGATGACAGCCCCTACGAGCAGTACTTC; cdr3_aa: CASSDDSPYEQYF
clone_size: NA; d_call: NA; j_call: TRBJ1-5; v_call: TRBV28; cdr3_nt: TGTGCCAGCAGTTTATTTCCGGGGAGCGGCAATCAGCCCCAGCATTTT; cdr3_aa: CASSLFPGSGNQPQHF
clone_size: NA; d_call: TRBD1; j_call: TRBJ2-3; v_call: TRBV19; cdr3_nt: TGTGCCAGTAGTACCACAGGGGGCACAGATACGCAGTATTTT; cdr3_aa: CASSTTGGTDTQYF
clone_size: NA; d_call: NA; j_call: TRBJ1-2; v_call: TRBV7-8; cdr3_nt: TGTGCCAGCAGCTTAGTAGAGGGGGAGGGTGGCTACACCTTC; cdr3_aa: CASSLVEGEGGYTF
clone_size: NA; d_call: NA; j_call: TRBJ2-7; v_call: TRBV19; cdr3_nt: TGTGCCAGTAGTATTGGGGGAGGAACCTACGAGCAGTACTTC; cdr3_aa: CASSIGGGTYEQYF
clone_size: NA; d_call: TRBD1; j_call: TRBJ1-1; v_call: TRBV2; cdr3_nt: TGTGCCAGCAGTGAGACAGGGTCGCGGACTGAAGCTTTCTTT; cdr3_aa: CASSETGSRTEAFF
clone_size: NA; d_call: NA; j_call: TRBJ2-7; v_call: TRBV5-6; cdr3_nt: TGTGCCAGCAGCTTCAAGCAGGCGGGTTACGAGCAGTACTTC; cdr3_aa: CASSFKQAGYEQYF
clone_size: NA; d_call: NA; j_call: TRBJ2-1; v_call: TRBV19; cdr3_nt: TGTGCCAGTTCGCTGGTAGCGGCTCCCTACAATGAGCAGTTCTTC; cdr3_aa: CASSLVAAPYNEQFF
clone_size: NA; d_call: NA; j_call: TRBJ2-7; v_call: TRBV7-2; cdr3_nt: TGTGCCAGCAGCCTAGGCGGGGCCGGTAACTACGAGCAGTACTTC; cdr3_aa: CASSLGGAGNYEQYF
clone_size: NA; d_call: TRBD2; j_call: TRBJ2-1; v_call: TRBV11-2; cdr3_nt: TGTGCCAGCAGCTGGGGGGGTTGGAGCGGGAGTTATAATGAGCAGTTCTTC; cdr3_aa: CASSWGGWSGSYNEQFF
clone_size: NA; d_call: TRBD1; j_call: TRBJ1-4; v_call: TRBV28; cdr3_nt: TGTGCCAGCAGTCCGGCAGGGGGCGCGGGTGAAAAACTGTTTTTT; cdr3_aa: CASSPAGGAGEKLFF
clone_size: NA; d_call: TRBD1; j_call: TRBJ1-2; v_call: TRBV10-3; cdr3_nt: TGTGCCATCAGTGAGTCGACAGGGTCCGGCTACACCTTC; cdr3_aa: CAISESTGSGYTF
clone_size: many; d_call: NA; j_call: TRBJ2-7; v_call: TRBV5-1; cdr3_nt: TGCGCCAGCAGCTCCCAGGGAGGACCCTACGAGCAGTACTTC; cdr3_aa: CASSSQGGPYEQYF
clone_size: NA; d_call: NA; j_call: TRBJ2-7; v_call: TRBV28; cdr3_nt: TGTGCCAGCAGTTTAGCGGGTCCAAGCTCCTACGAGCAGTACTTC; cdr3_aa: CASSLAGPSSYEQYF
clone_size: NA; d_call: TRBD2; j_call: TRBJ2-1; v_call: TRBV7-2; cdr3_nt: TGTGCCAGCAGACCCCGACTAGCCGGCAATGAGCAGTTCTTC; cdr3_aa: CASRPRLAGNEQFF
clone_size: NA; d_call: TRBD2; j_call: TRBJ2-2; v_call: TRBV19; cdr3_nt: TGTGCCAGTAGAAGCGGGATAATCTCCGGGGAGCTGTTTTTT; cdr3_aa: CASRSGIISGELFF
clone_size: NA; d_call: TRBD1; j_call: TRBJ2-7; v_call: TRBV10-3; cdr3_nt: TGTGCCATCAGTGCACGGGACAGGGGGGACTACGAGCAGTACTTC; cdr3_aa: CAISARDRGDYEQYF
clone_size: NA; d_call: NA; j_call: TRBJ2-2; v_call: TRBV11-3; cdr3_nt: TGTGCCAGCAGCTTAATGGGGGCGGACACCGGGGAGCTGTTTTTT; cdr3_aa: CASSLMGADTGELFF
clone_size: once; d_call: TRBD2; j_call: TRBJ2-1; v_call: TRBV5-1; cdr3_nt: TGCGCCAGCAGCTCCGGACTAGCTGACTACAATGAGCAGTTCTTC; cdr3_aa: CASSSGLADYNEQFF
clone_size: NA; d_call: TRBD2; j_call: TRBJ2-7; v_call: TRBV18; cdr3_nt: TGTGCCAGCTCACCAAAGGGACTAGCGGGAGGATCCTCCTACGAGCAGTACTTC; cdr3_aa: CASSPKGLAGGSSYEQYF
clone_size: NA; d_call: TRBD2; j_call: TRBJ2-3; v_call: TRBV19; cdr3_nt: TGTGCCAGTAGTTCGGTTACTAGCGGGGGCACAGATACGCAGTATTTT; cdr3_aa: CASSSVTSGGTDTQYF
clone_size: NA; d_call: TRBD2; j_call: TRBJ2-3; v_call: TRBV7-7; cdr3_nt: TGTGCTAGCAGCTCTAGGGGACTAGCGGGAATCACAGATACGCAGTATTTT; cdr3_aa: CASSSRGLAGITDTQYF
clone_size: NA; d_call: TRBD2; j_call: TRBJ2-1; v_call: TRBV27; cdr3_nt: TGTGCCAGCAGGGTGGTGAGCGGGGTTAATGAGCAGTTCTTC; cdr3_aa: CASRVVSGVNEQFF
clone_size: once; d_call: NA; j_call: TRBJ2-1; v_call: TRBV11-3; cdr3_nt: TGTGCCAGCAGCTCCCCGGGTCGGGATGAGCAGTTCTTC; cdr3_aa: CASSSPGRDEQFF
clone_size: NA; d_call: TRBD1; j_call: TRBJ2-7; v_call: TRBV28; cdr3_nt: TGTGCCAGCAGCAAGACAGGGTTTTTCTACGAGCAGTACTTC; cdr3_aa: CASSKTGFFYEQYF
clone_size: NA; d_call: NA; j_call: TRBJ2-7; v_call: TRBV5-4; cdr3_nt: TGTGCCAGCAGCTTGGCATCAGGAGGCTACGAGCAGTACTTC; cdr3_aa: CASSLASGGYEQYF
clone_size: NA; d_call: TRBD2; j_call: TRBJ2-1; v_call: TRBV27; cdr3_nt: TGTGCCAGCATAGAACTAGCGGGAGTAGGGAATGAGCAGTTCTTC; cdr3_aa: CASIELAGVGNEQFF